This T cell receptor (beta chain) came from a study of T cell responses to AZD1222 COVID-19 vaccine. Whole-study context: Pooled together were second doses at about 4 or about 12 weeks.

Germline V gives CDR1 SGHRS, CDR2 YFSETQ. The CDR3 loop spans 15 amino acids. After removal of 4 bases from V and 3 bases from J, the junction contained 9 bases not matched to a gene. Libraries were prepared by immunoSEQ multiplex PCR; TCRdb keeps only in-frame clonotypes and omits some of them. The table lists over 100,000 clones, 80% to 85% of them singletons, with about 9.5% in the top ten. The chain joins TRBV5-1 to TRBJ1-2, with TRBD1 identical over 7 bases. The sample in question was peripheral blood, obtained on day 0 of AZD1222 vaccination. The clonotype was recovered from an adult in good health. The CDR3 DNA follows: TGCGCCAGCAGCGTCGCAGGGGGACGGGACTATGGCTACACCTTC. As protein: CASSVAGGRDYGYTF.